Included here is one T cell receptor beta chain sequence, with context. The treatment was: randomized to nivolumab then ipilimumab (arm A) or the reverse (arm B). No patient had prior DNA-damaging chemotherapy. V lost 0 bases and J 6 bases, leaving 8 bases between the germline ends. The CDR3 has 13 amino acids. Germline V gives CDR1 MNHNY, CDR2 SVGAGI (reference sequence). This sample was included in a study of sequential checkpoint blockade in melanoma. Study information: Maintenance nivolumab came after either treatment sequence.

Here immunoSEQ multiplex PCR was the method, and the copy in TCRdb shows in-frame clones only, minus some. The sample shows more than 11,000 clones, roughly 50% of them seen only once. The TCR originated in a human donor with melanoma. The chain combines TRBV6-6 with TRBJ1-2; D uncertain. This specimen was CD8+ T cells sorted from blood (inferred from file names), taken from a patient given nivolumab and ipilimumab in sequence. The CDR3 coding sequence is TGTGCCAGCAGTTACTCGATCAGTAATGGCTACACCTTC. This codes for CASSYSISNGYTF.